One T cell receptor beta chain is described in this entry. Antigen specificity is unknown. The data belong to a study of identical twins. Overall study findings and caveats: High-abundance cord blood beta clonotypes had fewer insertions; memory repertoires showed none.

TCRdb passed the 5' RACE reads through MiXCR, listing each CDR3 protein once. The sample consists of over 600,000 distinct CDR3 sequences, about 20% of them appearing once. The same data also contributed to another study, on T cells expressing NK-cell markers. As that report states: Among several donors, these clonotypes also ranked first in the CD3+CD56-NKG2C+ fraction. Expanded NKG2C+ T cell clones were not confirmed as HCMV-specific.

This receptor was taken from a woman between 18 and 30 years old in good health. Sequencing was done on a sample of PBMCs.

The CDR3 DNA is TGTGCCAGCAGTTTAGCGTGGGGGAAATATACGCAGTATTTT. The encoded protein is CASSLAWGKYTQYF. The chain recombines TRBV12-3 or TRBV12-4 with TRBJ2-3; tentatively, D is TRBD1 or TRBD2 (5 bases each). Trimming removed 0 bases at V and 7 bases at J, with 11 bases between. The CDR3 has 14 amino acids.